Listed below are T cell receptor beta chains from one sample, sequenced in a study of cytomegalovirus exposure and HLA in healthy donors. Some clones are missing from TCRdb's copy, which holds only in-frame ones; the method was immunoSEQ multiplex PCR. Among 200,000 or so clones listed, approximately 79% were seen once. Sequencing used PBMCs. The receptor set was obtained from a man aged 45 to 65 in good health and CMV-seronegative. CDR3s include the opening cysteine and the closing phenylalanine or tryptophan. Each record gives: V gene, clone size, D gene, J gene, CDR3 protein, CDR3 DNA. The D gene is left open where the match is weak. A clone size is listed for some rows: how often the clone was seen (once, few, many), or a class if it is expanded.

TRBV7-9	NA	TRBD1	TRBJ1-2	CASSHETGDYGYTF	TGTGCCAGCAGCCATGAGACAGGGGACTATGGCTACACCTTC
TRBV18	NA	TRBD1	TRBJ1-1	CASSPPGTGGVGAFF	TGTGCCAGCTCACCACCGGGGACAGGGGGCGTCGGAGCTTTCTTT
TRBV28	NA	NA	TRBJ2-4	CASRPGGAKNIQYF	TGTGCCAGCAGGCCCGGAGGGGCCAAAAACATTCAGTACTTC
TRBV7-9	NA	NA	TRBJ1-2	CASSLGDPRGRGYGYTF	TGTGCCAGCAGCTTAGGTGACCCGAGGGGCAGGGGCTATGGCTACACCTTC
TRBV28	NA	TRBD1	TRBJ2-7	CASSSPSTGGSYEQYF	TGTGCCAGCAGTTCCCCGTCGACAGGGGGCTCCTACGAGCAGTACTTC
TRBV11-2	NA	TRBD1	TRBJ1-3	CASGTRQGSGNTIYF	TGTGCCAGCGGAACCCGACAGGGCTCTGGAAACACCATATATTTT
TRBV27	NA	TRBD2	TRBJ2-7	CASSSGTRPYEQYF	TGTGCCAGCAGTTCCGGGACTAGGCCCTACGAGCAGTACTTC
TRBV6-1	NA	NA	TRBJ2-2	CASISPTGELFF	TGTGCCAGCATCTCCCCCACCGGGGAGCTGTTTTTT
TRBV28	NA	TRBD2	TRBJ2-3	CASSLRGSLAGTDTQYF	TGTGCCAGCAGTTTAAGGGGGTCACTAGCGGGAACAGATACGCAGTATTTT
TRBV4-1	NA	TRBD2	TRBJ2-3	CASSQQGTSGGTDTQYF	TGCGCCAGCAGCCAACAAGGGACTAGCGGGGGCACAGATACGCAGTATTTT
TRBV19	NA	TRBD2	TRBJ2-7	CASRAGGRPSYEQYF	TGTGCCAGTAGGGCGGGCGGGAGGCCCTCCTACGAGCAGTACTTC
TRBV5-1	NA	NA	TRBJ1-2	CASSPGLSNYGYTF	TGCGCCAGCAGCCCGGGACTCTCTAACTATGGCTACACCTTC
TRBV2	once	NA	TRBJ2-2	CASSDGFGGELFF	TGTGCCAGCAGTGACGGGTTCGGCGGGGAGCTGTTTTTT
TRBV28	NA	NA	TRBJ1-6	CASSFGGRGSSYNSPLHF	TGTGCCAGCAGTTTTGGGGGGAGGGGGAGCTCCTATAATTCACCCCTCCACTTT
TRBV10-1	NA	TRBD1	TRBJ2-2	CASSESAGGTGELFF	TGCGCCAGCAGTGAGTCCGCAGGGGGAACCGGGGAGCTGTTTTTT
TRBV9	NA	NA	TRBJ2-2	CASSVSGELFF	TGTGCCAGCAGCGTCTCCGGGGAGCTGTTTTTT
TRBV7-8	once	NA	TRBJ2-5	CASSQFFTKETQYF	TGTGCCAGCAGCCAGTTTTTTACCAAAGAGACCCAGTACTTC
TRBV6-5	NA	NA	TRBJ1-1	CASSQTVGTEAFF	TGTGCCAGCAGCCAGACAGTGGGGACTGAAGCTTTCTTT
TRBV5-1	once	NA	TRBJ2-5	CASSLDGRAGETQYF	TGCGCCAGCAGCTTGGACGGCAGGGCGGGGGAGACCCAGTACTTC
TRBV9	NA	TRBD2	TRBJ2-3	CASSSSGRAGDTQYF	TGTGCCAGCAGCTCGAGCGGGAGGGCCGGAGATACGCAGTATTTT
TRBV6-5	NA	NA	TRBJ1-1	CASSYSRGAEAFF	TGTGCCAGCAGTTACTCGCGGGGCGCTGAAGCTTTCTTT
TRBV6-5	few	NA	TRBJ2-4	CASTPGAKNIQYF	TGTGCCAGCACGCCAGGGGCCAAAAACATTCAGTACTTC